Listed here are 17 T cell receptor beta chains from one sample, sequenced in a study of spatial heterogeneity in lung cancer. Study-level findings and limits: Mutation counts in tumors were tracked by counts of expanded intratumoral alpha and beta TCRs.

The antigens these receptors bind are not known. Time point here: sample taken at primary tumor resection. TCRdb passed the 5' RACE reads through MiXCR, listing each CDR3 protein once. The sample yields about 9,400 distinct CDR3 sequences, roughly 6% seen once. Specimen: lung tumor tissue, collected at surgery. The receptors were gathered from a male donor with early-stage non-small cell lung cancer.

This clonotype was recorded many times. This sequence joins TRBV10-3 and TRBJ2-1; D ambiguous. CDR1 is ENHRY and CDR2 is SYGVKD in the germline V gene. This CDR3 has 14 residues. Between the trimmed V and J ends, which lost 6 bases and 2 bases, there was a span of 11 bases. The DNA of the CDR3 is TGTGCCATCAGCCTAGTCTCCCCCTACAATGAGCAGTTCTTC. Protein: CAISLVSPYNEQFF.

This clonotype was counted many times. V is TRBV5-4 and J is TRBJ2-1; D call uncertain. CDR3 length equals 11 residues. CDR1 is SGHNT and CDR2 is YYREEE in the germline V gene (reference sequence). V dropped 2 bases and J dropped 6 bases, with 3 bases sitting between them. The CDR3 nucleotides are TGTGCCAGCAGCTTTTCCAATGAGCAGTTCTTC. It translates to CASSFSNEQFF.

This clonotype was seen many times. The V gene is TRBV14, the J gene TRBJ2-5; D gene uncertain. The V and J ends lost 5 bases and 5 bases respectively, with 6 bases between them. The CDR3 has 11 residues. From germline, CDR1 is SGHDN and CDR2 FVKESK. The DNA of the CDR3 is TGTGCCAGCAGCAATCGGGAGACCCAGTACTTC. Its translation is CASSNRETQYF. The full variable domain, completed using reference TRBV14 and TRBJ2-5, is EAGVTQFPSHSVIEKGQTVTLRCDPISGHDNLYWYRRVMGKEIKFLLHFVKESKQDESGMPNNRFLAERTGGTYSTLKVQPAELEDSGVYFCASSNRETQYFGPGTRLLVL.

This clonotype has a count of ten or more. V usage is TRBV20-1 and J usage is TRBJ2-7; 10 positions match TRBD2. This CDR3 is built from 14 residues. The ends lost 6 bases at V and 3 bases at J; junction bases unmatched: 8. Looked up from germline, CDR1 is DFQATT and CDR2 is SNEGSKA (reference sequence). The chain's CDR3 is CSAFSSGRIYEQYF. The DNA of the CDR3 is TGCAGTGCCTTCTCTAGCGGGAGAATCTACGAGCAGTACTTC.

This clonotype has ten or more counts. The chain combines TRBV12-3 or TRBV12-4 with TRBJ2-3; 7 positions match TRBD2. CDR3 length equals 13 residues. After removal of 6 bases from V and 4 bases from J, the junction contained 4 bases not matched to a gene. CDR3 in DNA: TGTGCCAGCAGGACTAGCCGTGCAGATACGCAGTATTTT. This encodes CASRTSRADTQYF.

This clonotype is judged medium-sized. This chain's CDR3 is CASSWGPASDTQYF. CDR3 DNA: TGTGCCAGCAGTTGGGGTCCGGCCTCGGATACGCAGTATTTT. The chain uses TRBV27 and TRBJ2-3; no firm D call. In germline, CDR1 is MNHEY, CDR2 SMNVEV (reference sequence). V lost 4 bases to trimming and J lost 6 bases, with 14 bases between them. This CDR3 contains 14 residues.

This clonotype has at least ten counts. DNA for the CDR3: TGCAGTGCCAGGAAGGGACTCGCGTACAATGAGCAGTTCTTC. Its translation: CSARKGLAYNEQFF. The chain employs TRBV20-1 and TRBJ2-1, with a weak D call TRBD2 (6 bases). V was shortened by 6 bases and J by 4 bases, with 16 bases between the two germline ends. The germline CDR1 and CDR2 sequences are DFQATT and SNEGSKA (reference sequence). The CDR3 is 14 amino acids.

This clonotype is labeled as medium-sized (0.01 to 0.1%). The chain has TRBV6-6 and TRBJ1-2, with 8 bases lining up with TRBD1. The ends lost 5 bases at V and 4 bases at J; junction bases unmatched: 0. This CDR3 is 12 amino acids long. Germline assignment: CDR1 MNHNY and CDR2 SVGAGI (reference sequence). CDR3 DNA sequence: TGTGCCAGCAGTACAGGGGGCTATGGCTACACCTTC. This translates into CASSTGGYGYTF.

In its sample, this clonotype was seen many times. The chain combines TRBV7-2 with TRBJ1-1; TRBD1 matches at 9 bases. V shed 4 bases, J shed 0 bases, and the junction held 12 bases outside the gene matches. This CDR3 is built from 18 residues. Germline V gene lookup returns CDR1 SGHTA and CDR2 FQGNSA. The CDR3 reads CASSSPSGTGRMNTEAFF. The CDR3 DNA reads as TGTGCCAGCAGCTCGCCATCCGGGACAGGGCGTATGAACACTGAAGCTTTCTTT.

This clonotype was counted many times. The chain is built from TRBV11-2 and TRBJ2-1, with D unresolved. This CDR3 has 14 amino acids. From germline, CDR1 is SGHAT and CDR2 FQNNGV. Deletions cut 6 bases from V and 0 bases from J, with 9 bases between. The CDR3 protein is CASRPRFSYNEQFF. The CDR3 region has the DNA TGTGCCAGCAGGCCCAGATTCTCCTACAATGAGCAGTTCTTC.

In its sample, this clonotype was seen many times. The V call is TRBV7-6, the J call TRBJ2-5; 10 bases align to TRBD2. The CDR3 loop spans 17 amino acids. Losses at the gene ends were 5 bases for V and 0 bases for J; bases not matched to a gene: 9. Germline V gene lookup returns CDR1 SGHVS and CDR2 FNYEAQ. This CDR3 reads CASSEFPLAGDQETQYF. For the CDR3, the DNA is TGTGCCAGCAGCGAGTTCCCCCTAGCGGGGGACCAAGAGACCCAGTACTTC.

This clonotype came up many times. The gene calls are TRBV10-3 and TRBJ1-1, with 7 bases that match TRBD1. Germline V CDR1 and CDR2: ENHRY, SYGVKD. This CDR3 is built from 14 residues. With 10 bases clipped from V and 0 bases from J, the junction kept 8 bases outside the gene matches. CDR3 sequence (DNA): TGTGCCACCAGAGGACAGGACATGAACACTGAAGCTTTCTTT. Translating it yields CATRGQDMNTEAFF.

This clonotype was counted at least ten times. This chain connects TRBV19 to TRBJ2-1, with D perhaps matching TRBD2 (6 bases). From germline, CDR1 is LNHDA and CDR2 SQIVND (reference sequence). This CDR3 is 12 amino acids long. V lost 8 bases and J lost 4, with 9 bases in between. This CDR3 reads CASYGSYNEQFF. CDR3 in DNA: TGTGCCAGTTACGGGAGTTACAATGAGCAGTTCTTC.

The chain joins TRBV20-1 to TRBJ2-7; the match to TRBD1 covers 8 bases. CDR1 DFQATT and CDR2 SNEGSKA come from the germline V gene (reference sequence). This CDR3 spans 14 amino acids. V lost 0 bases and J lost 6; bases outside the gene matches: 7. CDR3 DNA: TGCAGTGCTAGAGATTTAGGACAGGGAGCCGAGCAGTACTTC. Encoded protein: CSARDLGQGAEQYF.

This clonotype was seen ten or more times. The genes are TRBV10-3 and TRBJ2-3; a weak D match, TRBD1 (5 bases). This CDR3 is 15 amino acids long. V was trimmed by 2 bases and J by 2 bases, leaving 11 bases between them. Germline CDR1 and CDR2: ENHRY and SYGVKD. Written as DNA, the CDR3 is TGTGCCATCAGTGAGCCTAGGGGTTTCACAGATACGCAGTATTTT. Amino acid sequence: CAISEPRGFTDTQYF.

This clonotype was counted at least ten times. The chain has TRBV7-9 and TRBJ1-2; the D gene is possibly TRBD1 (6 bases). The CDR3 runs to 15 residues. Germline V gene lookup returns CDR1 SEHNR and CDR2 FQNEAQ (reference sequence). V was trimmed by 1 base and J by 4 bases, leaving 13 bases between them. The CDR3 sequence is CASSLGSGGGYGYTF. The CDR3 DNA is TGTGCCAGCAGCTTAGGTTCGGGGGGCGGCTATGGCTACACCTTC.

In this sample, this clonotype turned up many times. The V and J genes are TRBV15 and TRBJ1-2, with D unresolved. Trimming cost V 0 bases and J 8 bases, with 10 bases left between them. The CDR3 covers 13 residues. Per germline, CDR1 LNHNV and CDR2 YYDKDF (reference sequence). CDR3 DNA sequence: TGTGCCACCAGCAGAGAGGAGGGCGACGGCTACACCTTC. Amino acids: CATSREEGDGYTF.